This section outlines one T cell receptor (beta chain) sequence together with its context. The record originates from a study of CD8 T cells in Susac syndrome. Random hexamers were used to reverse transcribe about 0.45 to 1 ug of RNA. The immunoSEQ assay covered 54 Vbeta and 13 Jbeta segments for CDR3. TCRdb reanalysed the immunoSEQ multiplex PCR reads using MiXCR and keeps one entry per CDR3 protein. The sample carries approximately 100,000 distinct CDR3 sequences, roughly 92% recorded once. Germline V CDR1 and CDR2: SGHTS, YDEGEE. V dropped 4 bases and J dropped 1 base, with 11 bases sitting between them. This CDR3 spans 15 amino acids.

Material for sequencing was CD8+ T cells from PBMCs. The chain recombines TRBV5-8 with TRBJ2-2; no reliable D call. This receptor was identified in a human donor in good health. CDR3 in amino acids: CASSPMDENTGELFF. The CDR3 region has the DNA TGTGCCAGCAGCCCTATGGACGAGAACACCGGGGAGCTGTTTTTT.